These 10 T cell receptor beta chains share one sample of origin, sequenced in a study of technical replicates of blood from a few donors. Method: immunoSEQ multiplex PCR; TCRdb's copy keeps in-frame clones and lacks some. The data show 80,000 to 95,000 clones, with 92% seen just once and 0.25% to 0.35% held by the top ten. Sequenced material: T cells isolated from PBMCs. These receptors were obtained from a human donor in good health.

V and J are TRBV4-1 and TRBJ1-2, with D perhaps matching TRBD1 (6 bases). The germline V gene has CDR1 MGHRA and CDR2 YSYEKL. Trimming left V 1 base short and J 5 bases short, with 14 bases between. This CDR3 comprises 15 residues. The CDR3 loop reads CASSQVSQGDYGYTF. In nucleotides, the CDR3 is TGCGCCAGCAGCCAAGTTTCACAGGGTGATTATGGCTACACCTTC.

V gene TRBV7-9 combines with J gene TRBJ2-1; no definite D call. CDR1 and CDR2 (germline): SEHNR, FQNEAQ (reference sequence). V shed 3 bases and J shed 7 bases, with 7 bases lying between them. The CDR3 has 12 amino acids. Here the CDR3 reads CASSFSVNEQFF. The CDR3 region has the DNA TGTGCCAGCAGCTTTTCGGTGAATGAGCAGTTCTTC.

The chain links TRBV27 to TRBJ2-6; D unresolved. CDR3 length: 13 residues. V lost 6 bases and J 0 bases, leaving 3 bases between the germline ends. CDR1 is MNHEY and CDR2 is SMNVEV in the germline V gene (reference sequence). The CDR3 nucleotides are TGTGCCAGCAGCTTCTCTGGGGCCAACGTCCTGACTTTC. Its protein product is CASSFSGANVLTF.

The CDR3 loop reads CASSISGSNYEQYF. The CDR3 DNA reads TGTGCCAGTAGTATTTCGGGGTCTAACTACGAGCAGTACTTC. This rearrangement joins TRBV19 to TRBJ2-7; a possible D gene is TRBD2 (5 bases). This CDR3 is 14 amino acids long. Deletions cut 3 bases from V and 3 bases from J, with 12 bases between. In germline, CDR1 is LNHDA, CDR2 SQIVND (reference sequence).

The rearrangement uses TRBV13 and TRBJ2-7, with D possibly matching TRBD2 (6 bases). V lost 5 bases to trimming and J lost 7 bases, with 15 bases between them. The CDR3 has 13 amino acids. Germline assignment: CDR1 PRHDT and CDR2 FYEKMQ (reference sequence). The DNA of the CDR3 is TGTGCCAGCAGCCTCGGGAGACCGGGGGAGCAGTACTTC. Its translation is CASSLGRPGEQYF. Filled out from reference TRBV13 and TRBJ2-7, the complete variable domain reads AAGVIQSPRHLIKEKRETATLKCYPIPRHDTVYWYQQGPGQDPQFLISFYEKMQSDKGSIPDRFSAQQFSDYHSELNMSSLELGDSALYFCASSLGRPGEQYFGPGTRLTVT.

This chain links TRBV18 with TRBJ2-1; weak D call: TRBD2 (5 bases). Germline assignment: CDR1 KGHSH and CDR2 LQKENI. This CDR3 comprises 15 residues. V lost 6 bases, J lost 1 base, and 13 bases lay in between. The CDR3 loop reads CASSSPSLSYNEQFF. The CDR3 bases are TGTGCCAGCTCGTCCCCTAGCCTTTCCTACAATGAGCAGTTCTTC.

In this sample, this clone turned up once. V gene TRBV10-1 combines with J gene TRBJ1-3, with D unresolved. The CDR3 length is 11 residues. V was trimmed by 4 bases and J by 9 bases, leaving 7 bases between them. Germline V lookup: CDR1 WNHNN, CDR2 SYGVQD (reference sequence). The CDR3 sequence is CASSAGGTIYF. CDR3 in DNA: TGCGCCAGCAGTGCCGGCGGCACCATATATTTT.

This chain uses TRBV19 with TRBJ2-7; 8 bases fit TRBD2. CDR1 is LNHDA, CDR2 SQIVND, per germline (reference sequence). This CDR3 region has 14 residues. Trimming at V came to 6 bases and at J to 1 base, leaving 5 bases not matched to a gene. CDR3 DNA: TGTGCCAGTAGCCGGGGCGGGAGGTCCTACGAGCAGTACTTC. Its protein product is CASSRGGRSYEQYF.

The chain joins TRBV19 to TRBJ2-2, with D hard to call. Trimming pared 0 bases from V and 1 base from J, leaving 9 bases between. The CDR3 runs 16 residues. Germline V CDR1 and CDR2: LNHDA, SQIVND (reference sequence). In DNA form, the CDR3 reads TGTGCCAGTAGTATAGAGGCGAGGCAGAACACCGGGGAGCTGTTTTTT. It yields the protein CASSIEARQNTGELFF.

This clone turned up a few times. The chain recombines TRBV9 with TRBJ1-1; no reliable D call. V dropped 0 bases and J dropped 1 base, with 7 bases sitting between them. From germline, CDR1 is SGDLS and CDR2 YYNGEE. The CDR3 consists of 14 residues. The CDR3 DNA reads TGTGCCAGCAGCGTAGCTTCGGGGAACACTGAAGCTTTCTTT. Translating gives CASSVASGNTEAFF.